A selection of T cell receptor beta chains follows, all from one sample in a study of shared clonotypes between healthy human individuals. Profiling relied on immunoSEQ multiplex PCR, and the TCRdb table lists in-frame clones only, not all of them. The data contain around 500,000 clones, around three quarters of them singletons. The sequenced material came from PBMCs. Every receptor here comes from a woman aged 40 to 50 in good health. Some clones in this sample may be carry-over from other donors' samples. CDR3s include the opening cysteine and the closing phenylalanine or tryptophan. The order of the fields is D gene, clone size, V gene, J gene, CDR3 protein, CDR3 DNA. The D gene is left open where the match is weak. Size is omitted from some rows. Given values are once, few, many or a class for expanded clones.

D gene: NA
clone size: NA
V gene: TRBV15
J gene: TRBJ1-2
CDR3 protein: CATSRERTGGYTF
CDR3 DNA: TGTGCCACCAGCAGAGAACGGACTGGTGGCTACACCTTC

D gene: NA
clone size: few
V gene: TRBV5-1
J gene: TRBJ2-2
CDR3 protein: CASSLEQGFTGELFF
CDR3 DNA: TGCGCCAGCAGCTTGGAGCAGGGATTTACCGGGGAGCTGTTTTTT

D gene: NA
clone size: NA
V gene: TRBV7-8
J gene: TRBJ2-2
CDR3 protein: CASSRYTGELFF
CDR3 DNA: TGTGCCAGCAGCAGATACACCGGGGAGCTGTTTTTT

D gene: NA
clone size: NA
V gene: TRBV4-2
J gene: TRBJ1-4
CDR3 protein: CASSQEVVLLGGRKLFF
CDR3 DNA: TGTGCCAGCAGCCAAGAAGTGGTCCTCCTTGGTGGACGAAAACTGTTTTTT

D gene: TRBD2
clone size: NA
V gene: TRBV6-4
J gene: TRBJ2-1
CDR3 protein: CASPRGLAGDSYNEQFF
CDR3 DNA: TGTGCCAGCCCCAGAGGACTAGCGGGCGACTCCTACAATGAGCAGTTCTTC

D gene: NA
clone size: NA
V gene: TRBV6-1
J gene: TRBJ2-7
CDR3 protein: CASSFLSSYEQYF
CDR3 DNA: TGTGCCAGCAGTTTTTTAAGCTCCTACGAGCAGTACTTC

D gene: NA
clone size: NA
V gene: TRBV28
J gene: TRBJ2-3
CDR3 protein: CASSDGLGGNTDTQYF
CDR3 DNA: TGTGCCAGCAGTGACGGACTGGGAGGTAACACAGATACGCAGTATTTT

D gene: NA
clone size: NA
V gene: TRBV18
J gene: TRBJ2-7
CDR3 protein: CASSPENSYEQYF
CDR3 DNA: TGTGCCAGCTCACCAGAGAATTCCTACGAGCAGTACTTC

D gene: TRBD1
clone size: NA
V gene: TRBV10-3
J gene: TRBJ1-2
CDR3 protein: CAISERGQGDGYTF
CDR3 DNA: TGTGCCATCAGCGAGAGGGGACAGGGAGATGGCTACACCTTC

D gene: TRBD1
clone size: NA
V gene: TRBV5-6
J gene: TRBJ1-4
CDR3 protein: CASSPRDRGLANEKLFF
CDR3 DNA: TGTGCCAGCAGCCCCCGGGACAGGGGGCTTGCTAATGAAAAACTGTTTTTT

D gene: NA
clone size: NA
V gene: TRBV15
J gene: TRBJ2-6
CDR3 protein: CATSRDRREANVLTF
CDR3 DNA: TGTGCCACCAGCAGAGATCGAAGGGAGGCCAACGTCCTGACTTTC

D gene: NA
clone size: NA
V gene: TRBV5-5
J gene: TRBJ1-1
CDR3 protein: CASSFGSVMNTEAFF
CDR3 DNA: TGTGCCAGCAGCTTTGGGTCAGTAATGAACACTGAAGCTTTCTTT

D gene: TRBD2
clone size: NA
V gene: TRBV15
J gene: TRBJ2-1
CDR3 protein: CATSRDGLAGWGEQFF
CDR3 DNA: TGTGCCACCAGCAGAGATGGTCTAGCGGGATGGGGTGAGCAGTTCTTC

D gene: TRBD1
clone size: NA
V gene: TRBV7-6
J gene: TRBJ1-4
CDR3 protein: CASSLRAGQGLEKLFF
CDR3 DNA: TGTGCCAGCAGCTTAAGGGCGGGACAGGGGCTTGAAAAACTGTTTTTT

D gene: NA
clone size: NA
V gene: TRBV10-3
J gene: TRBJ1-3
CDR3 protein: CATAGGQGNTIYF
CDR3 DNA: TGTGCCACGGCGGGGGGTCAAGGAAACACCATATATTTT

D gene: NA
clone size: once
V gene: TRBV9
J gene: TRBJ2-1
CDR3 protein: CASSVGLLAAREQFF
CDR3 DNA: TGTGCCAGCAGCGTAGGCCTCCTTGCGGCGAGGGAGCAGTTCTTC

D gene: TRBD1
clone size: NA
V gene: TRBV29-1
J gene: TRBJ2-7
CDR3 protein: CSVGSGTDSYEQYF
CDR3 DNA: TGCAGCGTTGGGTCCGGGACAGACTCCTACGAGCAGTACTTC

D gene: NA
clone size: NA
V gene: TRBV28
J gene: TRBJ2-7
CDR3 protein: CASSSPWAGSYEQYF
CDR3 DNA: TGTGCCAGCAGTTCCCCCTGGGCGGGATCATACGAGCAGTACTTC

D gene: NA
clone size: NA
V gene: TRBV7-3
J gene: TRBJ1-1
CDR3 protein: CASSVRVDTEAFF
CDR3 DNA: TGTGCCAGCAGCGTCCGGGTGGACACTGAAGCTTTCTTT

D gene: NA
clone size: NA
V gene: TRBV7-9
J gene: TRBJ1-3
CDR3 protein: CASSKEVLFSGNTIYF
CDR3 DNA: TGTGCCAGCAGCAAAGAAGTCCTCTTCTCTGGAAACACCATATATTTT

D gene: TRBD2
clone size: NA
V gene: TRBV29-1
J gene: TRBJ2-5
CDR3 protein: CSVVLTSGTQETQYF
CDR3 DNA: TGCAGCGTTGTTCTGACTAGCGGGACCCAAGAGACCCAGTACTTC

D gene: NA
clone size: NA
V gene: TRBV4-3
J gene: TRBJ2-5
CDR3 protein: CASSQDQGWVETQYF
CDR3 DNA: TGCGCCAGCAGCCAAGATCAGGGTTGGGTCGAGACCCAGTACTTC

D gene: NA
clone size: NA
V gene: TRBV11-2
J gene: TRBJ2-7
CDR3 protein: CASSPRHGQRADYEQYF
CDR3 DNA: TGTGCCAGCAGCCCCCGCCACGGACAGAGGGCTGACTACGAGCAGTACTTC

D gene: NA
clone size: NA
V gene: TRBV7-6
J gene: TRBJ2-3
CDR3 protein: CASSLDQGLADTQYF
CDR3 DNA: TGTGCCAGCAGCTTAGATCAGGGGCTCGCAGATACGCAGTATTTT

D gene: NA
clone size: NA
V gene: TRBV27
J gene: TRBJ2-7
CDR3 protein: CASSTVERFSYEQYF
CDR3 DNA: TGTGCCAGCAGTACGGTAGAGCGGTTCTCCTACGAGCAGTACTTC

D gene: TRBD2
clone size: NA
V gene: TRBV5-6
J gene: TRBJ2-5
CDR3 protein: CASSFGTTETQYF
CDR3 DNA: TGTGCCAGCAGCTTCGGGACTACTGAGACCCAGTACTTC

D gene: TRBD1
clone size: NA
V gene: TRBV9
J gene: TRBJ1-5
CDR3 protein: CASSVGQGGDQPQRF
CDR3 DNA: TGTGCCAGCAGCGTAGGTCAGGGGGGGGATCAGCCCCAGCGTTTT

D gene: NA
clone size: NA
V gene: TRBV2
J gene: TRBJ2-7
CDR3 protein: CASSEGSQNLYEQYF
CDR3 DNA: TGTGCCAGCAGTGAAGGCAGCCAGAATCTCTACGAGCAGTACTTC

D gene: TRBD1
clone size: NA
V gene: TRBV19
J gene: TRBJ2-7
CDR3 protein: CASIVGGTGGIYEQYF
CDR3 DNA: TGTGCCAGTATCGTCGGCGGGACAGGGGGGATCTACGAGCAGTACTTC

D gene: NA
clone size: few
V gene: TRBV13
J gene: TRBJ1-3
CDR3 protein: CASSLQVSGNTIYF
CDR3 DNA: TGTGCCAGCAGCTTACAGGTTTCTGGAAACACCATATATTTT

D gene: TRBD2
clone size: once
V gene: TRBV2
J gene: TRBJ2-4
CDR3 protein: CASGGLAEPNIQYF
CDR3 DNA: TGTGCCAGCGGGGGACTAGCGGAACCAAACATTCAGTACTTC

D gene: NA
clone size: NA
V gene: TRBV5-6
J gene: TRBJ2-3
CDR3 protein: CASSLNREGTDTQYF
CDR3 DNA: TGTGCCAGCAGCCTGAACAGGGAAGGCACAGATACGCAGTATTTT

D gene: NA
clone size: once
V gene: TRBV9
J gene: TRBJ2-5
CDR3 protein: CASSPFSGGQTQYF
CDR3 DNA: TGTGCCAGCAGCCCCTTCTCCGGTGGGCAGACCCAGTACTTC

D gene: NA
clone size: NA
V gene: TRBV6-1
J gene: TRBJ2-1
CDR3 protein: CASSESYEQFF
CDR3 DNA: TGTGCCAGCAGTGAGTCCTATGAGCAGTTCTTC

D gene: NA
clone size: NA
V gene: TRBV29-1
J gene: TRBJ2-7
CDR3 protein: CSVGSGGHEQYF
CDR3 DNA: TGCAGCGTCGGGAGTGGTGGGCACGAGCAGTACTTC

D gene: NA
clone size: few
V gene: TRBV9
J gene: TRBJ2-3
CDR3 protein: CASSVERQRNTDTQYF
CDR3 DNA: TGTGCCAGCAGCGTAGAGAGGCAGCGTAACACAGATACGCAGTATTTT

D gene: TRBD1
clone size: NA
V gene: TRBV9
J gene: TRBJ1-3
CDR3 protein: CASSGGTGLGNTIYF
CDR3 DNA: TGTGCCAGCAGCGGCGGGACAGGGCTAGGAAACACCATATATTTT

D gene: NA
clone size: NA
V gene: TRBV5-4
J gene: TRBJ2-7
CDR3 protein: CASSLAGGGTPYEQYF
CDR3 DNA: TGTGCCAGCAGCTTGGCCGGCGGCGGAACTCCCTACGAGCAGTACTTC

D gene: TRBD2
clone size: NA
V gene: TRBV6-5
J gene: TRBJ2-5
CDR3 protein: CATYRWTSGQETQYF
CDR3 DNA: TGTGCCACCTACAGGTGGACTAGCGGCCAAGAGACCCAGTACTTC

D gene: NA
clone size: NA
V gene: TRBV19
J gene: TRBJ2-7
CDR3 protein: CASSIAQGPYEQYF
CDR3 DNA: TGTGCCAGTAGTATAGCGCAGGGGCCATACGAGCAGTACTTC

D gene: NA
clone size: once
V gene: TRBV18
J gene: TRBJ2-7
CDR3 protein: CASSPGQTNEQYF
CDR3 DNA: TGTGCCAGCTCACCGGGACAAACCAACGAGCAGTACTTC

D gene: TRBD2
clone size: once
V gene: TRBV5-1
J gene: TRBJ2-3
CDR3 protein: CASSTGLAGVADTQYF
CDR3 DNA: TGCGCCAGCAGCACGGGACTAGCGGGAGTTGCAGATACGCAGTATTTT

D gene: NA
clone size: NA
V gene: TRBV7-9
J gene: TRBJ2-7
CDR3 protein: CASSLVDTHYEQYF
CDR3 DNA: TGTGCCAGCAGCTTAGTTGACACTCACTACGAGCAGTACTTC

D gene: NA
clone size: NA
V gene: TRBV7-7
J gene: TRBJ2-3
CDR3 protein: CASSLGSSTDTQYF
CDR3 DNA: TGTGCCAGCAGCTTAGGCAGCAGCACAGATACGCAGTATTTT

D gene: NA
clone size: NA
V gene: TRBV10-3
J gene: TRBJ2-5
CDR3 protein: CATALGKQETQYF
CDR3 DNA: TGTGCCACCGCCCTTGGTAAACAAGAGACCCAGTACTTC

D gene: NA
clone size: NA
V gene: TRBV5-1
J gene: TRBJ2-2
CDR3 protein: CASSSILGGDTGELFF
CDR3 DNA: TGCGCCAGCAGCTCAATTCTAGGCGGTGACACCGGGGAGCTGTTTTTT

D gene: NA
clone size: few
V gene: TRBV6-5
J gene: TRBJ1-2
CDR3 protein: CASSMADYGYTF
CDR3 DNA: TGTGCCAGCAGCATGGCAGACTATGGCTACACCTTC

D gene: NA
clone size: NA
V gene: TRBV29-1
J gene: TRBJ2-2
CDR3 protein: CSVRGRENTGELFF
CDR3 DNA: TGCAGCGTCCGGGGTCGGGAGAACACCGGGGAGCTGTTTTTT